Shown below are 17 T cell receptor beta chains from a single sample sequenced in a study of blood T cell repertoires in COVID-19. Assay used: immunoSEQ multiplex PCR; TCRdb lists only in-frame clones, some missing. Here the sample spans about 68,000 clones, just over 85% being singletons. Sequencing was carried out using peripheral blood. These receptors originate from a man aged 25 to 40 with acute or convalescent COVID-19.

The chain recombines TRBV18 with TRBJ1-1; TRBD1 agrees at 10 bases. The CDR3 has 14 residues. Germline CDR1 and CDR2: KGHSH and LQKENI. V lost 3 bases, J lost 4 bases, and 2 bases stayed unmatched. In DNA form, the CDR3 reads TGTGCCAGCTCACCCGGACAGGGGGGCACTGAAGCTTTCTTT. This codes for CASSPGQGGTEAFF. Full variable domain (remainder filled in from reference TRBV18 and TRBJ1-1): NAGVMQNPRHLVRRRGQEARLRCSPMKGHSHVYWYRQLPEEGLKFMVYLQKENIIDESGMPKERFSAEFPKEGPSILRIQQVVRGDSAAYFCASSPGQGGTEAFFGQGTRLTVV.

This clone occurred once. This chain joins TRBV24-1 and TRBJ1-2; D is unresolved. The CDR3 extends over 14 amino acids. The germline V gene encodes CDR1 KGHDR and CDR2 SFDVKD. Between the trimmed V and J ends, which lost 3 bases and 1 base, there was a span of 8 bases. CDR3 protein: CATSDLTNNYGYTF. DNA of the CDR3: TGTGCCACCAGTGATCTGACAAATAACTATGGCTACACCTTC.

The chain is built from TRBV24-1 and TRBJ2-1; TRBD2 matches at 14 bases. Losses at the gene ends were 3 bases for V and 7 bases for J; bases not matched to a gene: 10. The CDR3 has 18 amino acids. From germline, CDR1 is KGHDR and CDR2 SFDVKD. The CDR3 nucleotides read TGTGCCACCAGTGATATGACCGGGACTAGCGGGAGTCGGAATGAGCAGTTCTTC. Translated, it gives CATSDMTGTSGSRNEQFF.

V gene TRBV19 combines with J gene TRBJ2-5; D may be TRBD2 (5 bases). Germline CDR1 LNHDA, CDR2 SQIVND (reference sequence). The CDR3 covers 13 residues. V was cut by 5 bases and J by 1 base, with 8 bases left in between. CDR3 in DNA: TGTGCCAGTAGTGCGGACTTCCAAGAGACCCAGTACTTC. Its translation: CASSADFQETQYF.

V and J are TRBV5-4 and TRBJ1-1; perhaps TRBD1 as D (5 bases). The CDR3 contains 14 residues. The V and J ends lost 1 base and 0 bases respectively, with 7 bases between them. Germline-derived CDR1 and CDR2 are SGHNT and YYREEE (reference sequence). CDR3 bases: TGTGCCAGCAGCTTGCCAGGGTTGAACACTGAAGCTTTCTTT. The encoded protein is CASSLPGLNTEAFF.

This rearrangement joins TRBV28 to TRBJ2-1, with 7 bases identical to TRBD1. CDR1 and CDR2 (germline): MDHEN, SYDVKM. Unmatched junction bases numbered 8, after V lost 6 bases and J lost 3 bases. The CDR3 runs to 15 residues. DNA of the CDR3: TGTGCCAGCAGGACCGGACAGGCCCTCTACAATGAGCAGTTCTTC. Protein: CASRTGQALYNEQFF.

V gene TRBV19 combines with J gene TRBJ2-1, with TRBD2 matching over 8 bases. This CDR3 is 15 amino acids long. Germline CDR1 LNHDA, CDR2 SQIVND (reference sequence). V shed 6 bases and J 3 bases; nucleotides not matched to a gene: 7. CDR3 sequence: CASSPRTSFYNEQFF. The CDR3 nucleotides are TGTGCCAGTAGCCCACGGACTAGCTTCTACAATGAGCAGTTCTTC.

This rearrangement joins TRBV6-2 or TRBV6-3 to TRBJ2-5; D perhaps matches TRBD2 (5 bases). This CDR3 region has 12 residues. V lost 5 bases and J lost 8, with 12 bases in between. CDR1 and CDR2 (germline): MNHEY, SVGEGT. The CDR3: CASSQTRLTQYF. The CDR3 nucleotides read TGTGCCAGCAGTCAAACTAGGTTAACCCAGTACTTC.

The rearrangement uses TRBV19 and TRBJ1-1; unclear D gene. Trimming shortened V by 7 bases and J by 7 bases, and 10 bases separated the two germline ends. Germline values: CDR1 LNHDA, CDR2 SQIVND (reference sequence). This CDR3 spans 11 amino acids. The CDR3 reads CASTTPNEAFF. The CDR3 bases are TGTGCCAGTACGACTCCGAATGAAGCTTTCTTT.

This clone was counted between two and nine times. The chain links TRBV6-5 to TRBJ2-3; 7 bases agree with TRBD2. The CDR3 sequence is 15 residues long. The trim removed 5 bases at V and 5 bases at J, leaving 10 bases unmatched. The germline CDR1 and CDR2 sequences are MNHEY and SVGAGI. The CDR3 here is CASSPSGMQGDTQYF. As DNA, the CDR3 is TGTGCCAGCAGTCCGAGCGGGATGCAGGGAGATACGCAGTATTTT.

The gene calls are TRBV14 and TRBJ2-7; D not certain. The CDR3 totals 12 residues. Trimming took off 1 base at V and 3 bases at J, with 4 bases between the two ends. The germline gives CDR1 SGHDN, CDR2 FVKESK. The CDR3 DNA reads TGTGCCAGCAGCCAAGCTAACTACGAGCAGTACTTC. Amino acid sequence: CASSQANYEQYF.

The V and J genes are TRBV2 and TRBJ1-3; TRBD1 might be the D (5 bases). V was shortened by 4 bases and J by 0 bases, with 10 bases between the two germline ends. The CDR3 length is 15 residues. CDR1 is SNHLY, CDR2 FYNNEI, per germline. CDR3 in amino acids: CASSGQLFSGNTIYF. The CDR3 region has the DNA TGTGCCAGCAGTGGACAGCTATTCTCTGGAAACACCATATATTTT. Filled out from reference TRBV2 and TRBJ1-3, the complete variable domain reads EPEVTQTPSHQVTQMGQEVILRCVPISNHLYFYWYRQILGQKVEFLVSFYNNEISEKSEIFDDQFSVERPDGSNFTLKIRSTKLEDSAMYFCASSGQLFSGNTIYFGEGSWLTVV.

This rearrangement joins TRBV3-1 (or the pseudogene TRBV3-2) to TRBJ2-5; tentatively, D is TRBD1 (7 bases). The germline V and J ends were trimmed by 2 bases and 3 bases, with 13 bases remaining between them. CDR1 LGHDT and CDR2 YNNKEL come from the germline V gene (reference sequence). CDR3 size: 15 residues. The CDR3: CASSQTAGGKETQYF. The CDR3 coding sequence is TGTGCCAGCAGCCAAACCGCAGGGGGGAAAGAGACCCAGTACTTC.

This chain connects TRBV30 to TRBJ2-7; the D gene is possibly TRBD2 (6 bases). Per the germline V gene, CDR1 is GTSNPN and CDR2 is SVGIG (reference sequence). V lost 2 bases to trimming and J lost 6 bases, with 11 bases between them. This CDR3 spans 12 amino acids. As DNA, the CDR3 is TGTGCCTGGAGTAACCGGGGGTCCGAGCAGTACTTC. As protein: CAWSNRGSEQYF.

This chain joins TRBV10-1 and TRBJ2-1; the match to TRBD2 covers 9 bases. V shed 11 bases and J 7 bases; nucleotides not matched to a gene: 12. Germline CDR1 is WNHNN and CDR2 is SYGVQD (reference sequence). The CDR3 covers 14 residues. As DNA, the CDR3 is TGCGCCGGCCCGAAACGCGGGAGGGTGAATGAGCAGTTCTTC. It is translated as CAGPKRGRVNEQFF.

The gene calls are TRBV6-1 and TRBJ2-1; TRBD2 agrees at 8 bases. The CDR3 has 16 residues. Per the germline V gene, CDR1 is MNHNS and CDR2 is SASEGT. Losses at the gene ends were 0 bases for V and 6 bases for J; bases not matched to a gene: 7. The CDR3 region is CASSEAGSGRGNEQFF. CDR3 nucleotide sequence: TGTGCCAGCAGTGAAGCCGGAAGCGGGAGAGGCAATGAGCAGTTCTTC.

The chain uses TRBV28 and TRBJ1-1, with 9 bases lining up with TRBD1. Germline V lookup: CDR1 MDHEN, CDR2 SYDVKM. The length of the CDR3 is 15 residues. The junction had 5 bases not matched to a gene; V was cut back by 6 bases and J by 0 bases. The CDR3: CASRHRDRVNTEAFF. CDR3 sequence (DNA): TGTGCCAGCAGACACCGGGACAGGGTGAACACTGAAGCTTTCTTT.